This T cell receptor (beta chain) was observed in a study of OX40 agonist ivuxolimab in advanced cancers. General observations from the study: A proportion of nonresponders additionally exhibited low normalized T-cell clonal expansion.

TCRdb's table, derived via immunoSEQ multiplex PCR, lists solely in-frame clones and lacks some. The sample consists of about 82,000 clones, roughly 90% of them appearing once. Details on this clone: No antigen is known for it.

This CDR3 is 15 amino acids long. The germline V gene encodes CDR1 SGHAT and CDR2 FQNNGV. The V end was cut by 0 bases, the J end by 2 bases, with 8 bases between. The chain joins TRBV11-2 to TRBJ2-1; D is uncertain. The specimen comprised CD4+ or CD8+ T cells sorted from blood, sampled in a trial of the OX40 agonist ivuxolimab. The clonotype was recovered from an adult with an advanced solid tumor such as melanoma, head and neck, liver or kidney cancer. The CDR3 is CASSLEWETYNEQFF. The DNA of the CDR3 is TGTGCCAGCAGCTTAGAGTGGGAAACCTACAATGAGCAGTTCTTC.